The 26 T cell receptor beta chains below come from one sample, sequenced in a study of T-cell reconstitution after alpha-beta-depleted transplantation in children. This sample's TCRbeta library carried unique molecular identifier barcodes. TCRdb passed the PCR reads through MiXCR, listing each CDR3 protein once. Among tens of thousands of distinct CDR3 sequences listed, roughly 50% were seen once. This material consisted of peripheral blood, taken before TCRalphabeta/CD19-depleted stem cell transplant. Receptor source: a boy in the first two years of life with SCID, due to receive a stem cell transplant.

The chain uses TRBV28 and TRBJ2-1; weak D call: TRBD2 (5 bases). CDR3 length: 13 amino acids. V was trimmed by 6 bases and J by 4 bases, leaving 10 bases between them. Germline CDR1 MDHEN, CDR2 SYDVKM. The CDR3 loop reads CASRSSMYNEQFF. The CDR3 DNA is TGTGCCAGCAGATCTAGCATGTACAATGAGCAGTTCTTC. Full variable domain (rest looked up from reference TRBV28 and TRBJ2-1): DVKVTQSSRYLVKRTGEKVFLECVQDMDHENMFWYRQDPGLGLRLIYFSYDVKMKEKGDIPEGYSVSREKKERFSLILESASTNQTSMYLCASRSSMYNEQFFGPGTRLTVL.

The rearrangement links TRBV20-1 to TRBJ2-2; D tentatively reads TRBD1 or TRBD2 (5 bases each). The CDR3 is made up of 13 amino acids. Germline values: CDR1 DFQATT, CDR2 SNEGSKA (reference sequence). V was shortened by 3 bases and J by 4 bases, with 9 bases between the two germline ends. The CDR3 here is CSARGPLTGELFF. CDR3 in DNA: TGCAGTGCTAGGGGACCTCTCACCGGGGAGCTGTTTTTT.

The chain has TRBV20-1 and TRBJ2-5, with TRBD1 identical over 7 bases. Per the germline V gene, CDR1 is DFQATT and CDR2 is SNEGSKA (reference sequence). J gave up 2 bases and V 0 bases, and 6 bases lay outside the gene matches. This CDR3 has 15 residues. The CDR3: CSARDRTRGQETQYF. The CDR3 DNA reads as TGCAGTGCTAGAGATCGTACCAGGGGGCAAGAGACCCAGTACTTC.

Ten or more counts support this clonotype. The rearrangement links TRBV15 to TRBJ2-3, with D maybe TRBD1 (5 bases). Looked up from germline, CDR1 is LNHNV and CDR2 is YYDKDF (reference sequence). V was clipped by 1 base and J by 2 bases, with 10 bases between them. The CDR3 is made up of 15 amino acids. In DNA, the CDR3 is TGTGCCACCAGCAGAGGGACAAAGACCACAGATACGCAGTATTTT. This translates into CATSRGTKTTDTQYF.

J is TRBJ2-1 and V is TRBV5-1; D is unresolved. This CDR3 is built from 15 residues. Germline CDR1 is SGHRS and CDR2 is YFSETQ. Trimming shortened V by 0 bases and J by 0 bases, and 7 bases separated the two germline ends. This chain's CDR3 is CASSLGSSSYNEQFF. The DNA of the CDR3 is TGCGCCAGCAGCTTGGGGTCGAGCTCCTACAATGAGCAGTTCTTC.

This chain uses TRBV7-2 with TRBJ2-7; 7 nucleotides agree with TRBD1. CDR1 SGHTA and CDR2 FQGNSA come from the germline V gene. Germline trimming cut 1 base from V and 5 bases from J; bases unmatched to any gene: 5. This CDR3 is built from 14 residues. The CDR3 nucleotides read TGTGCCAGCAGCTTAGACAGGGGAATGGACGAGCAGTACTTC. It specifies CASSLDRGMDEQYF.

The V and J genes are TRBV19 and TRBJ2-1, with D uncertain. V was trimmed by 5 bases and J by 4 bases, leaving 9 bases between them. This CDR3 region has 13 residues. Germline loops: CDR1 LNHDA, CDR2 SQIVND (reference sequence). The CDR3 DNA follows: TGTGCCAGTAGTCTCGAGAAATACAATGAGCAGTTCTTC. It encodes CASSLEKYNEQFF.

This clonotype was seen a handful of times. This chain uses TRBV24-1 with TRBJ1-5; unclear D gene. Between the trimmed V and J ends, which lost 5 bases and 5 bases, there was a span of 12 bases. Germline assignment: CDR1 KGHDR and CDR2 SFDVKD. There are 14 residues in the CDR3. The CDR3 DNA reads TGTGCCACCAGTGGGTCAGGTCCTGATCAGCCCCAGCATTTT. Its protein is CATSGSGPDQPQHF.

The chain couples TRBV20-1 to TRBJ2-3, with D tentatively TRBD1 (6 bases). The germline CDR1 and CDR2 sequences are DFQATT and SNEGSKA (reference sequence). Deletions cut 3 bases from V and 0 bases from J, with 16 bases between. The CDR3 has 16 residues. The CDR3: CSARGMTGSSTDTQYF. The CDR3 DNA follows: TGCAGTGCTAGGGGGATGACAGGTTCTAGCACAGATACGCAGTATTTT.

The gene calls are TRBV7-6 and TRBJ2-1; 11 positions agree with TRBD2. The CDR3 has 19 residues. Germline trimming cut 3 bases from V and 0 bases from J; bases unmatched to any gene: 10. Per germline, CDR1 SGHVS and CDR2 FNYEAQ. As DNA, the CDR3 is TGTGCCAGCAGCTTCACCTCCGGGACTAGCGGAAGCTCCTACAATGAGCAGTTCTTC. It yields the protein CASSFTSGTSGSSYNEQFF.

J is TRBJ1-2 and V is TRBV9, with TRBD1 matching 7 bases. With 4 bases clipped from V and 2 bases from J, the junction kept 5 bases outside the gene matches. The CDR3 consists of 14 residues. CDR1 and CDR2 (germline): SGDLS, YYNGEE. CDR3 protein: CASSPRGANYGYTF. For the CDR3, the DNA is TGTGCCAGCAGCCCCAGGGGGGCAAACTATGGCTACACCTTC.

Only one count was recorded for this clonotype. V and J are TRBV7-2 and TRBJ2-7; 9 bases are a match to TRBD2. This CDR3 has 17 amino acids. Germline-derived CDR1 and CDR2 are SGHTA and FQGNSA. With V trimmed by 2 bases and J by 6 bases, 14 bases remained unmatched. CDR3 residues: CASSLNLGRGGAGEQYF. The CDR3 DNA is TGTGCCAGCAGCTTAAATTTGGGACGCGGGGGGGCGGGCGAGCAGTACTTC.

This clonotype has ten or more counts. The rearrangement uses TRBV11-2 and TRBJ2-7; TRBD1 is a possible D gene (6 bases). Germline lookup yields CDR1 SGHAT and CDR2 FQNNGV. V was shortened by 6 bases and J by 3 bases, with 18 bases between the two germline ends. The CDR3 extends over 15 amino acids. The CDR3 sequence is CASRAGQMWSYEQYF. The CDR3 DNA sequence: TGTGCCAGCAGGGCCGGACAGATGTGGAGCTACGAGCAGTACTTC.

The rearrangement links TRBV20-1 to TRBJ2-2, with 9 bases that match TRBD2. V was pared by 0 bases and J by 3 bases, with 5 bases of the junction left unmatched. The CDR3 consists of 16 residues. Per germline, CDR1 DFQATT and CDR2 SNEGSKA (reference sequence). The CDR3 loop is CSARDGRGGDTGELFF. CDR3 DNA sequence: TGCAGTGCTAGAGATGGGCGGGGGGGCGACACCGGGGAGCTGTTTTTT.

The V gene is TRBV7-9, the J gene TRBJ1-1; the D is unclear. The CDR3 length is 16 residues. Trimming took off 1 base at V and 0 bases at J, with 12 bases between the two ends. Germline V gives CDR1 SEHNR, CDR2 FQNEAQ (reference sequence). CDR3: CASSLDPARMNTEAFF. CDR3 in DNA: TGTGCCAGCAGCTTAGACCCCGCGCGTATGAACACTGAAGCTTTCTTT.

The chain links TRBV12-3 or TRBV12-4 to TRBJ2-3, with D uncertain. The CDR3 totals 11 residues. V was shortened by 1 base and J by 6 bases, with 2 bases between the two germline ends. The chain's CDR3 is CASSLGDTQYF. The CDR3 DNA follows: TGTGCCAGCAGTTTAGGGGATACGCAGTATTTT.

The table lists this clonotype with a few counts. The J gene is TRBJ2-1, the V gene TRBV20-1, with 9 bases aligning to TRBD1. In germline, CDR1 is DFQATT, CDR2 SNEGSKA (reference sequence). Trimming cost V 4 bases and J 2 bases; bases outside gene matches: 6. The CDR3 contains 15 residues. In DNA, the CDR3 is TGCAGTGCTACCCCCGGGACAGGGCCCTACAATGAGCAGTTCTTC. Protein product: CSATPGTGPYNEQFF.

The chain joins TRBV9 to TRBJ2-2; maybe TRBD2 (6 bases). Germline V lookup: CDR1 SGDLS, CDR2 YYNGEE. Trimming took off 4 bases at V and 4 bases at J, with 14 bases between the two ends. The CDR3 extends over 15 amino acids. The CDR3 reads CASSFSGVGTGELFF. The CDR3 nucleotides read TGTGCCAGCAGCTTTTCGGGGGTGGGCACCGGGGAGCTGTTTTTT.

The chain combines TRBV5-5 with TRBJ1-1; no reliable D call. The ends were cut back, 1 base at V and 5 bases at J, with 15 bases in the middle. This CDR3 is 15 amino acids long. The germline V gene encodes CDR1 SGHKS and CDR2 YYEKEE (reference sequence). The DNA of the CDR3 is TGTGCCAGCAGCTTGCTGGTCACCGGTAGGACTGAAGCTTTCTTT. This encodes CASSLLVTGRTEAFF.

The rearrangement uses TRBV27 and TRBJ1-1, with TRBD1 matching 7 bases. The V gene's germline CDR1 is MNHEY and CDR2 SMNVEV (reference sequence). Losses at the gene ends were 6 bases for V and 10 bases for J; bases not matched to a gene: 8. The CDR3 runs to 12 residues. The DNA of the CDR3 is TGTGCCAGCAGGCCCCTCCAGGGGGGAGCTTTCTTT. It specifies CASRPLQGGAFF.

This chain joins TRBV7-2 and TRBJ2-5; D ambiguous. Trimming cost V 5 bases and J 0 bases, with 16 bases left between them. Germline CDR1 reads SGHTA; CDR2 reads FQGNSA. The length of the CDR3 is 16 residues. The CDR3 loop reads CASSLVAILYQETQYF. DNA for the CDR3: TGTGCCAGCAGCCTTGTGGCTATTCTCTACCAAGAGACCCAGTACTTC. The full variable domain, completed using reference TRBV7-2 and TRBJ2-5, is GAGVSQSPSNKVTEKGKDVELRCDPISGHTALYWYRQSLGQGLEFLIYFQGNSAPDKSGLPSDRFSAERTGGSVSTLTIQRTQQEDSAVYLCASSLVAILYQETQYFGPGTRLLVL.

V gene TRBV7-2 combines with J gene TRBJ2-2, with D hard to call. V was cut by 5 bases and J by 1 base, with 5 bases left in between. This CDR3 has 13 residues. Germline CDR1 SGHTA, CDR2 FQGNSA. CDR3 sequence: CASSVKNTGELFF. CDR3 sequence (DNA): TGTGCCAGCAGCGTTAAGAACACCGGGGAGCTGTTTTTT.

The chain links TRBV3-1 to TRBJ2-3; 7 nucleotides match TRBD1. The CDR3 spans 15 residues. The germline V gene encodes CDR1 LGHDT and CDR2 YNNKEL (reference sequence). The V and J ends lost 6 bases and 0 bases, in that order; junction bases with no gene match: 6. The CDR3 is CASSLGTASTDTQYF. As DNA, the CDR3 is TGTGCCAGCAGTTTAGGGACAGCTAGCACAGATACGCAGTATTTT.

Within the sample, this clonotype is medium-sized. The chain carries TRBV12-3 or TRBV12-4 and TRBJ1-6; the D gene is possibly TRBD1 (5 bases). Trimming left V 5 bases short and J 8 bases short, with 13 bases between. This CDR3 is 14 amino acids long. The CDR3 sequence: CASSPRDGYSPLHF. DNA for the CDR3: TGTGCCAGCAGTCCGCGGGACGGCTATTCACCCCTCCACTTT.

The CDR3 spells CASSLDGVNQPQHF. Written as DNA, the CDR3 is TGTGCCAGCAGCTTGGACGGGGTCAATCAGCCCCAGCATTTT. This chain links TRBV5-4 with TRBJ1-5; D unresolved. The CDR3 is 14 residues long. Germline V gene sequence: CDR1 SGHNT, CDR2 YYREEE (reference sequence). V lost 0 bases to trimming and J lost 3 bases, with 7 bases between them.

This chain uses TRBV7-2 with TRBJ1-5, with D unresolved. Trimming took 3 bases from V and 5 from J, leaving 5 bases between them. The CDR3 has 12 amino acids. The germline V gene encodes CDR1 SGHTA and CDR2 FQGNSA. Written as DNA, the CDR3 is TGTGCCAGCAGCTTGGCCCATCAGCCCCAGCATTTT. It is translated as CASSLAHQPQHF.